The 27 T cell receptor beta chains presented below share a single source sample, sequenced in a study of T cells in localized non-small cell lung cancer. Using immunoSEQ multiplex PCR, the repertoire was profiled, and TCRdb retains in-frame clones only, with some absent. Of 13,000 or so clones listed, about 28% are singletons. The sequenced sample was lung tumor tissue, obtained before any cancer treatment. All receptors derive from an older female donor with stage I lung adenocarcinoma.

The genes are TRBV19 and TRBJ1-3; D possibly corresponds to TRBD1 (5 bases). V lost 2 bases, J lost 4 bases, and 12 bases lay in between. CDR3 length equals 15 residues. Germline V gives CDR1 LNHDA, CDR2 SQIVND (reference sequence). Here the CDR3 DNA reads TGTGCCAGTAGTATAAGGGGACGGCTCGGAAACACCATATATTTT. Encoded protein: CASSIRGRLGNTIYF.

The chain is built from TRBV9 and TRBJ1-1; possibly TRBD1 for D (5 bases). V was cut by 0 bases and J by 3 bases, with 9 bases left in between. The germline V gene has CDR1 SGDLS and CDR2 YYNGEE. This CDR3 is built from 14 residues. CDR3 loop: CASSVGGVDTEAFF. CDR3 sequence (DNA): TGTGCCAGCAGCGTAGGAGGGGTGGACACTGAAGCTTTCTTT.

The rearrangement uses TRBV15 and TRBJ1-4, with a possible D match to TRBD1 (5 bases). Between the trimmed V and J ends, which lost 0 bases and 6 bases, there was a span of 14 bases. The CDR3 has 16 residues. Per germline, CDR1 LNHNV and CDR2 YYDKDF (reference sequence). The CDR3 sequence is CATSRELTRGDEKLFF. For the CDR3, the DNA is TGTGCCACCAGCAGAGAACTGACCCGGGGGGATGAAAAACTGTTTTTT.

This clone is medium-sized in the sample. The chain employs TRBV28 and TRBJ2-7; D could derive from TRBD1 or TRBD2 (5 bases each). Trimming stripped 7 bases from V and 8 bases from J, with 15 bases between. Per the germline V gene, CDR1 is MDHEN and CDR2 is SYDVKM. The CDR3 is 12 amino acids. DNA of the CDR3: TGTGCCAGCACGCCCCCCCGGGGCAAGCAGTACTTC. It is translated as CASTPPRGKQYF.

A few counts support this clone. The chain carries TRBV10-3 and TRBJ1-1; D not resolved. The CDR3 loop spans 12 amino acids. Trimming left V 0 bases short and J 7 bases short, with 6 bases between. Looked up from germline, CDR1 is ENHRY and CDR2 is SYGVKD. DNA of the CDR3: TGTGCCATCAGTGAGTCCGAAAGTGAAGCTTTCTTT. It codes for CAISESESEAFF.

CDR3 in DNA: TGTGCCAGCAGTTACAAGGGGCTGGCGGCTTTCTTT. It yields the protein CASSYKGLAAFF. The gene calls are TRBV6-8 and TRBJ1-1; tentatively, D is TRBD1 (5 bases). The germline CDR1 and CDR2 sequences are MNHGY and SAAAGT. This CDR3 has 12 amino acids. The V and J ends lost 2 bases and 11 bases respectively, with 12 bases between them.

This clone was detected many times. This rearrangement joins TRBV11-3 to TRBJ2-1; a weak D match, TRBD1 (5 bases). The CDR3 length is 14 residues. CDR1 and CDR2 from the germline V gene are SGHNT and YENEEA. The ends were cut back, 5 bases at V and 8 bases at J, with 16 bases in the middle. CDR3 loop: CASSARQPWDEQFF. Written as DNA, the CDR3 is TGTGCCAGCAGCGCAAGACAGCCTTGGGATGAGCAGTTCTTC.

This chain joins TRBV14 and TRBJ2-3, with TRBD1 as a possible D gene (6 bases). The CDR3 covers 17 residues. Germline V lookup: CDR1 SGHDN, CDR2 FVKESK. V was cut by 3 bases and J by 4 bases, with 20 bases left in between. The CDR3 protein is CASSQGGTKVVADTQYF. The CDR3 DNA follows: TGTGCCAGCAGCCAGGGTGGGACAAAGGTCGTCGCAGATACGCAGTATTTT.

The rearrangement uses TRBV30 and TRBJ1-4; D may be TRBD1 (5 bases). This CDR3 spans 14 amino acids. Germline loops: CDR1 GTSNPN, CDR2 SVGIG (reference sequence). V gave up 8 bases and J gave up 4 bases, with 17 bases separating them. The CDR3 protein is CATGGDVNNEKLFF. In DNA, the CDR3 is TGTGCCACGGGAGGGGACGTTAATAATGAAAAACTGTTTTTT.

By share, this clone ranks as large. The rearrangement joins TRBV11-3 to TRBJ2-3; TRBD2 agrees at 8 bases. V shed 5 bases and J 4 bases; nucleotides not matched to a gene: 8. This CDR3 spans 15 amino acids. Germline V lookup: CDR1 SGHNT, CDR2 YENEEA. CDR3 in DNA: TGTGCCAGCAGCATACACTCCGGGGGGGCAGATACGCAGTATTTT. Amino acids: CASSIHSGGADTQYF.

This clone is deemed large. The V gene is TRBV18, the J gene TRBJ2-7; 13 bases are shared with TRBD2. Looked up from germline, CDR1 is KGHSH and CDR2 is LQKENI. The CDR3 is 16 amino acids. Trimming cost V 5 bases and J 9 bases; bases outside gene matches: 13. CDR3 amino acids: CASSTAGTSGEEVQYF. The CDR3 DNA is TGTGCCAGCTCAACAGCCGGGACTAGCGGGGAGGAGGTGCAGTACTTC.

There are many counts of this clone. This chain links TRBV7-2 with TRBJ1-2; tentatively, D is TRBD1 (5 bases). The CDR3 runs 13 residues. Germline V gene data show CDR1 as SGHTA and CDR2 as FQGNSA. V was cut by 5 bases and J by 5 bases, with 12 bases left in between. For the CDR3, the DNA is TGTGCCAGCAGCCTGGGATCAGGGTATGGCTACACCTTC. It codes for CASSLGSGYGYTF.

This rearrangement joins TRBV6-8 to TRBJ1-2, with 9 bases lining up with TRBD1. With V trimmed by 6 bases and J by 7 bases, 9 bases remained unmatched. The CDR3 is 14 residues long. The germline V gene encodes CDR1 MNHGY and CDR2 SAAAGT. For the CDR3, the DNA is TGTGCCAGCAGGGGGCCGGGACAGGGACCTGGCTACACCTTC. This translates into CASRGPGQGPGYTF.

This clone was seen a few times. One junction end does not reproduce the germline sequence, and a read error may be involved. Since one of the bases is ambiguous or unread, X appears in place of its residue. The chain is built from TRBV18 and TRBJ1-6; 9 bases align to TRBD1. This CDR3 is 15 amino acids long. Germline CDR1 reads KGHSH; CDR2 reads LQKENI. The CDR3 DNA follows: TGTGCCAGCTCACCAACGGGACAGGGCGGTTCACCCCTCYACTTT. It yields the protein CASSPTGQGGSPLXF.

This clone was seen a handful of times. This chain links TRBV15 with TRBJ1-2; no firm D call. There are 14 residues in the CDR3. Germline V gene lookup returns CDR1 LNHNV and CDR2 YYDKDF (reference sequence). The V end lost 3 bases, the J end lost 8 bases, and 16 bases lay between the germline ends. The CDR3 DNA follows: TGTGCCACCAGCAGCTTGACACCACTCAGCGGCTACACCTTC. Translating it yields CATSSLTPLSGYTF.

Sample share makes this clone medium-sized. The J gene is TRBJ1-6, the V gene TRBV6-8, with 7 bases lining up with TRBD1. This CDR3 contains 13 residues. Germline V lookup: CDR1 MNHGY, CDR2 SAAAGT. V lost 10 bases and J lost 8; bases outside the gene matches: 8. The CDR3 coding sequence is TGTGCCACCTCGCGGGACAGCGATTCACCCCTCCACTTT. Encoded protein: CATSRDSDSPLHF.

V and J are TRBV19 and TRBJ1-1; no firm D call. The germline V gene has CDR1 LNHDA and CDR2 SQIVND (reference sequence). The CDR3 has 12 residues. Trimming removed 6 bases from V and 6 bases from J, with 11 bases in between. Here the CDR3 reads CASRGGFPEAFF. CDR3 sequence (DNA): TGTGCCAGTAGGGGAGGCTTTCCTGAAGCTTTCTTT.

This clone occurred a few times. An end of the junction differs from the germline gene, which may be a read error. The rearrangement links TRBV9 to TRBJ2-3; maybe TRBD1 (6 bases). This CDR3 has 13 residues. Germline V gene sequence: CDR1 SGDLS, CDR2 YYNGEE. The DNA of the CDR3 is TGTGCCAGCAGCCCCAGGGGCACAAATACGCAGTATTTT. Protein product: CASSPRGTNTQYF.

The J gene is TRBJ1-5, the V gene TRBV30; D is possibly TRBD1 (5 bases). This CDR3 is built from 16 residues. The V and J ends lost 0 bases and 4 bases respectively, with 16 bases between them. Germline-derived CDR1 and CDR2 are GTSNPN and SVGIG (reference sequence). CDR3 bases: TGTGCCTGGAGTGTTTATGGATGGGACCATAATCAGCCCCAGCATTTT. This gives the protein CAWSVYGWDHNQPQHF.

This clone was picked up a small number of times. V and J are TRBV4-1 and TRBJ1-5; D is perhaps TRBD1 (5 bases). Germline CDR1 is MGHRA and CDR2 is YSYEKL. This CDR3 contains 15 residues. The germline V and J ends were trimmed by 5 bases and 7 bases, with 18 bases remaining between them. DNA for the CDR3: TGCGCCAGCAGCTTCAACACGGGGGTCCGGCAGCCCCAGCATTTT. Translating it yields CASSFNTGVRQPQHF.

The J gene is TRBJ1-1, the V gene TRBV11-3; D is uncertain. CDR3 length: 14 amino acids. Germline V lookup: CDR1 SGHNT, CDR2 YENEEA. Trimming took 3 bases from V and 0 from J, leaving 8 bases between them. CDR3 DNA: TGTGCCAGCAGCTTCGAATCGATGAACACTGAAGCTTTCTTT. Its translation is CASSFESMNTEAFF.

The V call is TRBV18, the J call TRBJ1-1; D remains ambiguous. Trimming shortened V by 5 bases and J by 0 bases, and 10 bases separated the two germline ends. This CDR3 contains 14 residues. Germline CDR1 reads KGHSH; CDR2 reads LQKENI. The CDR3 nucleotides read TGTGCCAGCTCAGCGGGCCAGATGAACACTGAAGCTTTCTTT. Its translation is CASSAGQMNTEAFF. The full variable domain, with the rest looked up from reference TRBV18 and TRBJ1-1, is NAGVMQNPRHLVRRRGQEARLRCSPMKGHSHVYWYRQLPEEGLKFMVYLQKENIIDESGMPKERFSAEFPKEGPSILRIQQVVRGDSAAYFCASSAGQMNTEAFFGQGTRLTVV.

This clone ranks as medium-sized (0.01 to 0.1%). The chain links TRBV9 to TRBJ2-5, with 15 bases identical to TRBD2. V was pared by 2 bases and J by 4 bases, with 6 bases of the junction left unmatched. The CDR3 loop spans 17 amino acids. Germline V gene data show CDR1 as SGDLS and CDR2 as YYNGEE. The CDR3 sequence: CASSVGGLAGGLETQYF. DNA for the CDR3: TGTGCCAGCAGCGTGGGGGGACTAGCGGGAGGATTAGAGACCCAGTACTTC.

V is TRBV28 and J is TRBJ2-5; D uncertain. V lost 2 bases and J 4 bases, leaving 8 bases between the germline ends. Germline values: CDR1 MDHEN, CDR2 SYDVKM. This CDR3 is 13 amino acids long. In DNA, the CDR3 is TGTGCCAGCAGTTTAGTCAACCCAGAGACCCAGTACTTC. Translating it yields CASSLVNPETQYF.

V usage is TRBV14 and J usage is TRBJ1-2; D remains unclear. V was shortened by 5 bases and J by 11 bases, with 18 bases between the two germline ends. This CDR3 region has 13 residues. Germline V CDR1 and CDR2: SGHDN, FVKESK. In DNA, the CDR3 is TGTGCCAGCAGCTCAGAACCTCGGGGAGGATACACCTTC. Protein sequence: CASSSEPRGGYTF.

The genes are TRBV6-8 and TRBJ1-3, with D possibly being TRBD1 (6 bases). Deletions cut 6 bases from V and 4 bases from J, with 13 bases between. The CDR3 runs to 14 residues. CDR1 is MNHGY, CDR2 SAAAGT, per germline. CDR3 sequence reads: CASSHRERGNTIYF. In nucleotides, the CDR3 is TGTGCCAGCAGCCACAGGGAGAGGGGAAACACCATATATTTT.

The chain links TRBV5-1 to TRBJ2-7, with TRBD2 matching 14 bases. The CDR3 sequence is 17 residues long. CDR1 SGHRS and CDR2 YFSETQ come from the germline V gene. Losses at the gene ends were 3 bases for V and 1 base for J; bases not matched to a gene: 6. CDR3 sequence: CASSSGTSGGTSYEQYF. The CDR3 DNA is TGCGCCAGCAGCTCTGGGACTAGCGGGGGAACTTCCTACGAGCAGTACTTC.